This entry features one T cell receptor (beta chain) sequence. The V gene end was trimmed by 5 bases and the J gene end by 7 bases; junction bases not matched to a gene: 10. CDR1 SGHNT and CDR2 YENEEA come from the germline V gene. The CDR3 length is 15 residues. The sample originates from a study of blood T cell repertoires in COVID-19. The overall study: Italy, Spain and the United States were the sources of the convalescent and acute COVID-19 samples. Nucleic acid was either cDNA or gDNA, and it came from T cells, B-cell-depleted T cells, or PBMCs.

Per the study methods: Cell counts per sample came from amplifying reference gene primers. Libraries were prepared by immunoSEQ multiplex PCR; TCRdb keeps only in-frame clonotypes and omits some of them. D and trimming come from the DNA, and the V and J calls and clone size come from that table. The sample shows under 500,000 clones, approximately 90% of them seen only once. Sequencing was performed on peripheral blood. This sequence originates from a woman in her thirties with acute or convalescent COVID-19. The chain employs TRBV11-3 and TRBJ2-2, with 7 positions matching TRBD1. The CDR3 region has the DNA TGTGCCAGCAGCACTGCGACAGGGATCGGCGGGGAGCTGTTTTTT. Translation gives CASSTATGIGGELFF. The full variable domain, completed using reference TRBV11-3 and TRBJ2-2, is EAGVVQSPRYKIIEKKQPVAFWCNPISGHNTLYWYLQNLGQGPELLIRYENEEAVDDSQLPKDRFSAERLKGVDSTLKIQPAELGDSAVYLCASSTATGIGGELFFGEGSRLTVL.